A few counts support the clone carrying this TCR beta chain. Its antigen is not identified. The study's library attached unique molecular identifiers to single cDNA molecules. Each CDR3 protein gets one entry after TCRdb re-called the RACE reads with MiXCR. The table shows fewer than 80,000 distinct CDR3 sequences, with 10% occurring only once. This sample stems from a study of human T cells and chemical hapten exposure. Study at large: For sensitization, 2% DPC was applied to a 2 cm by 2 cm patch of upper inner arm skin.

Study findings and constraints: It was expanded TCRs that formed significantly more large CDR3 similarity clusters than controls did.

Trimming cost V 5 bases and J 1 base, with 11 bases left between them. Germline CDR1 reads LNHDA; CDR2 reads SQIVND (reference sequence). The CDR3 has 15 amino acids. This sample's time point: patch test 2, 6 weeks after DPC sensitization. Regarding treatment: therapeutic diphenylcyclopropenone sensitization with weekly scalp DPC. Total RNA extraction was carried out from unfractionated whole blood. This sequence joins TRBV19 and TRBJ2-2; D possibly corresponds to TRBD1 (5 bases). The starting material was whole blood, obtained in connection with sensitization to the hapten diphenylcyclopropenone (DPC). The origin of this receptor is a woman between 45 and 60 years old with alopecia areata. Some clones in this sample may be carry-over from other donors' samples. The CDR3 nucleotides are TGTGCCAGTAGTCCGAGGACACTGAACACCGGGGAGCTGTTTTTT. Translated: CASSPRTLNTGELFF.